The clone carrying this TCR beta chain was counted only a few times. The antigen remains undetermined. Germline V gives CDR1 SGHDN, CDR2 FVKESK. Trimming stripped 1 base from V and 1 base from J, with 8 bases between. The CDR3 spans 14 residues. The data were taken from a study of cytomegalovirus exposure and HLA in healthy donors. General study results and limits: A later look showed TCR association rates differing by HLA locus, highest for DRB1 and lowest for HLA-C. The classifier was said to identify cytomegalovirus status with high specificity and sensitivity. A missense DCLRE1C variant was associated with V- and J-gene trimming of TCR beta chains in a later analysis, and an independent cohort replicated the association.

Primers included in the PCR were 60 Vbeta and 13 Jbeta primers. Assay: immunoSEQ multiplex PCR; the TCRdb copy retains only in-frame clones and omits some. The sample has 100,000 to 150,000 clones, approximately 10% seen once. This TCR was sampled from a woman between 18 and 29 years old in good health and CMV-seropositive. V is TRBV14 and J is TRBJ2-7; D is uncertain. The sample taken for sequencing was PBMCs. Here the CDR3 DNA reads TGTGCCAGCAGCCAAGTGGGCCAATCCTACGAGCAGTACTTC. Protein: CASSQVGQSYEQYF. Full variable domain (outside the CDR3, taken from reference TRBV14 and TRBJ2-7): EAGVTQFPSHSVIEKGQTVTLRCDPISGHDNLYWYRRVMGKEIKFLLHFVKESKQDESGMPNNRFLAERTGGTYSTLKVQPAELEDSGVYFCASSQVGQSYEQYFGPGTRLTVT.